Listed below are T cell receptor beta chains from one sample, sequenced in a study of CD8+CD57+ T cells in acquired aplastic anemia. Each CDR3 protein is one row after TCRdb ran MiXCR on the reads. Of 150,000 to 180,000 distinct CDR3 sequences in the sample, about 48% were seen once. The sample comprised sorted CD4+, CD8+, or CD8+CD57+ T cells (not recorded which) from PBMCs. Receptor source: a human donor with aplastic anemia. CDR3s include the opening cysteine and the closing phenylalanine or tryptophan. A D gene is named only where the DNA matches it firmly. Rows give clone size only sometimes, using once, few, many, or a class for an expanded clone.

DNA	CDR3	V	size	D	length	J
TGCAGTGCTAGCCAACGGGACAAGTACAATGAGCAGTTCTTC	CSASQRDKYNEQFF	TRBV20-1	many	.	14	TRBJ2-1
TGTGCCACCAGTGAACCCCTCGGGGGGAGCTCCTACAATGAGCAGTTCTTC	CATSEPLGGSSYNEQFF	TRBV24-1	.	TRBD2	17	TRBJ2-1
TGCAGCGTTGATGTGGGTGCGAAAGGGGCCAACGTCCTGACTTTC	CSVDVGAKGANVLTF	TRBV29-1	.	.	15	TRBJ2-6
TGTGCCAGCAGCTCCCCGCGGCAGGGGGAAGCTTTCTTT	CASSSPRQGEAFF	TRBV7-3	many	.	13	TRBJ1-1
TGTGCCAGCAGTCCACGGGACAGGCGGAACGAGCAGTACTTC	CASSPRDRRNEQYF	TRBV6-1	.	TRBD1	14	TRBJ2-7
TGTGCCAGCAGCGACAGACACTACAATGAGCAGTTCTTC	CASSDRHYNEQFF	TRBV7-9	many	.	13	TRBJ2-1
TGTGCCAGCAGCTCCCTAGCGGGAGAGAACAATGAGCAGTTCTTC	CASSSLAGENNEQFF	TRBV7-7	.	TRBD2	15	TRBJ2-1
TGTGCCAGCAGTGAGCGGGGAGATAGCACAGATACGCAGTATTTT	CASSERGDSTDTQYF	TRBV6-1	many	.	15	TRBJ2-3
TGTGCCAGCAGCTCTGGGACAGAGGATGGCTACACCTTC	CASSSGTEDGYTF	TRBV7-3	.	TRBD1	13	TRBJ1-2
TGTGCCAGCAGCGGGCGCCGGACATTCTACGAGCAGTACTTC	CASSGRRTFYEQYF	TRBV7-9	many	.	14	TRBJ2-7
TGTGCCACCAGTGACCTGGAAGAGACCCAGTACTTC	CATSDLEETQYF	TRBV24-1	.	.	12	TRBJ2-5
TGTGCCACCAGTGATTTGACTCCGAACACCGGGGAGCTGTTTTTT	CATSDLTPNTGELFF	TRBV24-1	.	.	15	TRBJ2-2
TGCGCCAGCAGTGAGGCCGCGGGAGATACGCAGTATTTT	CASSEAAGDTQYF	TRBV10-1	once	.	13	TRBJ2-3
TGTGCCAGCAGCCCAAACGCAGATACGCAGTATTTT	CASSPNADTQYF	TRBV9	.	.	12	TRBJ2-3
TGTGACAGTAGTGATCGGCACACCGGGGAGCTGTTTTTT	CDSSDRHTGELFF	TRBV25-1	.	.	13	TRBJ2-2
TGTGCCAGCAGCGGACAGGGTGGTTCACCCCTCCACTTT	CASSGQGGSPLHF	TRBV25-1	.	TRBD1	13	TRBJ1-6
TGTGCCAGCAGCTCGAGGGGAAGAGGGCAGTACTTC	CASSSRGRGQYF	TRBV7-2	.	.	12	TRBJ2-7
TGCGCCAGCAGCCAAAGCAGGGCCGGTGAAGCTTTCTTT	CASSQSRAGEAFF	TRBV4-3	many	.	13	TRBJ1-1
TGCAGTGCTAGTTTAACAGGGTTGGACTATGGCTACACCTTC	CSASLTGLDYGYTF	TRBV20-1	.	.	14	TRBJ1-2
TGCAGCGCTAGAGAGGGTAGCGGGGCGAACGAGCAGTACTTC	CSAREGSGANEQYF	TRBV20-1	.	TRBD2	14	TRBJ2-7
TGTGCCAGCAGTTACTCTAGCGGGGGGGCCGAGACCCACAATGAGCAGTTCTTC	CASSYSSGGAETHNEQFF	TRBV6-2/TRBV6-3	.	TRBD2	18	TRBJ2-1
TGCGCCAGCAGCCAAGACGACTGGGATCAGCCCCAGCATTTT	CASSQDDWDQPQHF	TRBV4-1	many	.	14	TRBJ1-5
TGCAGTGCTAGAGATCCAATCCCTAGCAATCAGCCCCAGCATTTT	CSARDPIPSNQPQHF	TRBV20-1	.	.	15	TRBJ1-5
TGTGCCAGCAGCGCCTATGGGACAGGGGTGAATTCACCCCTCCACTTT	CASSAYGTGVNSPLHF	TRBV2	.	TRBD1	16	TRBJ1-6
TGTGCCAGCAGTGAAGGGACCTACGAGCAGTACTTC	CASSEGTYEQYF	TRBV2	many	.	12	TRBJ2-7
TGCAGCGTTGAAGAAAGCAGGGCCCGGAGACCCCTCCACTTT	CSVEESRARRPLHF	TRBV29-1	.	.	14	TRBJ1-6
TGCAGTGCTAGAGCTCTCGGTAGCAGGAGGGCGGCTAGCACAGATACGCAGTATTTT	CSARALGSRRAASTDTQYF	TRBV20-1	once	.	19	TRBJ2-3
TGTGCCAGCGCCGGGGCAGACGATGGCTACACCTTC	CASAGADDGYTF	TRBV2	.	.	12	TRBJ1-2
TGTGCCAGCAGTTACTCGAGTGGGGTAGCTTTCTTT	CASSYSSGVAFF	TRBV6-5	many	.	12	TRBJ1-1
TGTGCCAGCAGTGAAGCGCCCGCAGGGACCTATAGCAATCAGCCCCAGCATTTT	CASSEAPAGTYSNQPQHF	TRBV6-1	.	.	18	TRBJ1-5
TGCGCCATCAGTGAGTCTGAGGAGCCCACAGATACGCAGTATTTT	CAISESEEPTDTQYF	TRBV10-3	.	.	15	TRBJ2-3
TGTGCCAGCAGCGGGGCTAGCGGGACCTACGATCAGTACTTC	CASSGASGTYDQYF	TRBV9	once	TRBD2	14	TRBJ2-7
TGCAGCGTTGAAGAGGAGGGGCTCATCGATGGCTACACCTTC	CSVEEEGLIDGYTF	TRBV29-1	many	.	14	TRBJ1-2
TGTGCCAGCAGCTTAGCCAGCCCCAGTAGATCGAACTATGGCTACACCTTC	CASSLASPSRSNYGYTF	TRBV7-6	.	.	17	TRBJ1-2
TGTGCCAGCAGTGAAGGGACAGGGAGCTACGAGCAGTACTTC	CASSEGTGSYEQYF	TRBV2	.	TRBD1	14	TRBJ2-7
TGTGCCAGCAGTGAAACAAATACCTACGAGCAGTACTTC	CASSETNTYEQYF	TRBV25-1	few	.	13	TRBJ2-7
TGTGCCAGCAGTGTCACTAGCACAGATACGCAGTATTTT	CASSVTSTDTQYF	TRBV27	.	.	13	TRBJ2-3
TGCAGTGCTAGGACGGACAGTACTGAAAAACTGTTTTTT	CSARTDSTEKLFF	TRBV20-1	.	.	13	TRBJ1-4
TGTGCCAGCAGGGGGACAGGGCACTATAACTACACCTTC	CASRGTGHYNYTF	TRBV2	.	TRBD1	13	TRBJ1-2
TGCGCCAGCAGCTTGGCTGGGGGTACGCTTAGCACAGATACGCAGTATTTT	CASSLAGGTLSTDTQYF	TRBV5-1	many	.	17	TRBJ2-3
TGCAGTGCTAGAGAAGACGGTAACACTGAAGCTTTCTTT	CSAREDGNTEAFF	TRBV20-1	.	.	13	TRBJ1-1
TGTGCCATCAGTACCGACAATAACGGTGGCTACACCTTC	CAISTDNNGGYTF	TRBV10-3	few	.	13	TRBJ1-2
TGTGCCAGCAGCCTAGGGACCCCCGGGGAGCAGTACTTC	CASSLGTPGEQYF	TRBV7-2	many	.	13	TRBJ2-7
TGTGCCAGCAGCGCTCTACCCGGGGCTCCACCCGGGGAGCTGTTTTTT	CASSALPGAPPGELFF	TRBV9	few	.	16	TRBJ2-2
TGCAGTGCTAGAGCTTATGGCTACACCTTC	CSARAYGYTF	TRBV20-1	.	.	10	TRBJ1-2
TGCGCCAGCAGGAAACAGGGTGGGTCAGATACGCAGTATTTT	CASRKQGGSDTQYF	TRBV5-1	.	.	14	TRBJ2-3
TGTGCCACCAGTGATCTCACCGGTCCCGAGCAGTACTTC	CATSDLTGPEQYF	TRBV24-1	once	.	13	TRBJ2-7